These T cell receptor beta chains were read from a single sample in a study of T cell responses to AZD1222 COVID-19 vaccine. The data were produced by immunoSEQ multiplex PCR, yet TCRdb's version contains in-frame clones alone and is incomplete. This table holds approximately 20,000 clones, roughly 82% found once. The specimen comprised peripheral blood, sampled on day 0 of AZD1222 vaccination. The receptors originated from an adult in good health. The CDR3 runs from the conserved cysteine through the conserved F or W. Fields, in order: J gene, D gene, V gene, clone size, CDR3 protein, CDR3 DNA. The D gene is left open where the match is weak. Clone sizes are given selectively: once, few, many, or a class where the clone is expanded.

TRBJ2-7 - TRBV5-6 - CASSLIGDEQYF TGTGCCAGCAGCTTAATCGGCGACGAGCAGTACTTC
TRBJ1-2 - TRBV6-5 - CASSRQINYGYTF TGTGCCAGCAGCCGACAGATTAACTATGGCTACACCTTC
TRBJ1-1 - TRBV19 - CASSQGVYTEAFF TGTGCCAGTAGTCAGGGAGTATACACTGAAGCTTTCTTT
TRBJ2-7 - TRBV9 - CASSSGQNYEQYF TGTGCCAGCTCCAGCGGACAAAATTACGAGCAGTACTTC
TRBJ1-1 - TRBV3-1/TRBV3-2 - CASSLRLNTEAFF TGTGCCAGCAGCCTCAGACTGAACACTGAAGCTTTCTTT
TRBJ2-7 TRBD2 TRBV7-8 - CASSLTSGGAYEQYF TGTGCCAGCAGCTTGACTAGCGGGGGAGCCTACGAGCAGTACTTC
TRBJ2-7 TRBD2 TRBV18 - CASSRTSDLKQYF TGTGCCAGCTCACGGACTAGCGACCTCAAACAGTACTTC
TRBJ2-3 - TRBV13 - CASSARDGASTDTQYF TGTGCCAGCAGCGCTCGGGATGGGGCTAGCACAGATACGCAGTATTTT
TRBJ2-7 TRBD2 TRBV6-5 - CATRRGGPKGYEQYF TGTGCCACCCGTCGGGGGGGCCCGAAGGGCTACGAGCAGTACTTC
TRBJ2-7 TRBD2 TRBV29-1 - CSVEDSASGSYEQYF TGCAGCGTTGAAGATTCGGCTAGCGGGAGCTACGAGCAGTACTTC
TRBJ2-6 - TRBV5-5 - CASSDWGANVLTF TGTGCCAGCTCCGACTGGGGGGCCAACGTCCTGACTTTC
TRBJ1-4 TRBD1 TRBV3-1/TRBV3-2 - CASSQDRDRSNEKLFF TGTGCCAGCAGCCAAGATAGGGACAGAAGTAATGAAAAACTGTTTTTT
TRBJ2-7 TRBD1 TRBV5-4 - CASSSPGQGVYEQYF TGTGCCAGCAGCTCACCGGGACAGGGGGTCTACGAGCAGTACTTC
TRBJ2-1 - TRBV28 - CASTPSGGYNEQFF TGTGCCAGCACTCCATCTGGCGGTTACAATGAGCAGTTCTTC
TRBJ2-7 - TRBV28 - CASSQSSYEQYF TGTGCCAGCAGCCAAAGCTCCTACGAGCAGTACTTC
TRBJ2-5 - TRBV18 once CASSTPVGVTQYF TGTGCCAGCTCAACTCCAGTCGGTGTGACCCAGTACTTC
TRBJ1-3 - TRBV29-1 - CSTDRLDSGNTIYF TGCAGCACCGACAGGCTTGACTCTGGAAACACCATATATTTT
TRBJ2-5 - TRBV28 - CASRTVQETQYF TGTGCCAGCAGGACTGTACAAGAGACCCAGTACTTC
TRBJ1-2 - TRBV18 - CASSPTDTNYGYTF TGTGCCAGCTCACCGACAGATACTAACTATGGCTACACCTTC
TRBJ1-4 - TRBV7-9 - CASSLLQGQNEKLFF TGTGCCAGCAGCTTACTACAAGGACAGAATGAAAAACTGTTTTTT
TRBJ1-2 - TRBV7-2 - CASSLGGSYGYTF TGTGCCAGCAGCTTGGGGGGATCCTATGGCTACACCTTC
TRBJ2-5 TRBD1 TRBV28 - CASSTSHQGAIGETQYF TGTGCCAGCAGCACCTCCCACCAGGGGGCTATCGGAGAGACCCAGTACTTC
TRBJ2-2 - TRBV3-1/TRBV3-2 - CASSQAWGVQNTGELFF TGTGCCAGCAGCCAAGCTTGGGGGGTCCAGAACACCGGGGAGCTGTTTTTT
TRBJ2-7 - TRBV3-1/TRBV3-2 - CASSQDWERFTYEQYF TGTGCCAGCAGCCAAGATTGGGAACGCTTTACCTACGAGCAGTACTTC
TRBJ2-5 TRBD2 TRBV5-4 - CASSHPTSGRQTQYF TGTGCCAGCAGCCACCCAACTAGCGGGAGACAGACCCAGTACTTC
TRBJ2-6 - TRBV7-3 once CASSSQHGNGANVLTF TGTGCCAGCAGCTCCCAACATGGGAACGGGGCCAACGTCCTGACTTTC
TRBJ1-5 - TRBV7-2 few CASSLDFRNQPQHF TGTGCCAGCAGCTTAGATTTCAGGAATCAGCCCCAGCATTTT
TRBJ1-4 TRBD1 TRBV18 - CASSLERTGVGEKLFF TGTGCCAGCTCCCTAGAACGGACAGGGGTCGGTGAAAAACTGTTTTTT
TRBJ2-7 - TRBV7-9 once CASRGSEGVDYEQYF TGTGCCAGCAGGGGTTCTGAAGGGGTGGACTACGAGCAGTACTTC
TRBJ1-2 - TRBV5-6 - CASSEIGTPRNYGYTF TGTGCCAGCAGCGAGATTGGGACACCCCGCAACTATGGCTACACCTTC
TRBJ2-3 TRBD2 TRBV13 - CASSLYSGGPTDTQYF TGTGCCAGCAGCTTATACTCGGGGGGGCCAACAGATACGCAGTATTTT
TRBJ2-2 - TRBV7-8 - CASNPTNTGELFF TGTGCCAGCAACCCGACGAACACCGGGGAGCTGTTTTTT
TRBJ2-5 - TRBV15 few CATSRDGETQYF TGTGCCACCAGCAGAGATGGGGAGACCCAGTACTTC
TRBJ2-2 TRBD2 TRBV7-3 - CASSMTSGGVANTGELFF TGTGCCAGCAGCATGACTAGCGGGGGCGTAGCCAACACCGGGGAGCTGTTTTTT
TRBJ2-1 - TRBV27 - CASREGSNEQFF TGTGCCAGCAGGGAGGGGAGCAATGAGCAGTTCTTC
TRBJ1-2 - TRBV19 - CASSIANYGYTF TGTGCCAGTAGTATCGCCAACTATGGCTACACCTTC
TRBJ2-6 - TRBV18 - CASSPYTGSSGANVLTF TGTGCCAGCTCACCCTATACGGGGAGCTCTGGGGCCAACGTCCTGACTTTC
TRBJ2-7 - TRBV28 - CASSLWPETYEQYF TGTGCCAGCAGTTTATGGCCTGAAACTTACGAGCAGTACTTC
TRBJ2-7 - TRBV7-2 - CASSLARYGMSSYEQYF TGTGCCAGCAGCTTAGCGCGGTACGGAATGAGCTCCTACGAGCAGTACTTC
TRBJ2-1 - TRBV5-4 - CASSLATVNEQFF TGTGCCAGCAGCTTGGCCACCGTCAACGAGCAGTTCTTC
TRBJ2-3 - TRBV30 few CAWGSSTADTQYF TGTGCCTGGGGTAGCTCCACGGCAGATACGCAGTATTTT
TRBJ2-1 - TRBV9 - CASSGEGLLEQFF TGTGCCAGCAGCGGAGAGGGCCTCTTAGAGCAGTTCTTC
TRBJ1-5 TRBD1 TRBV10-3 - CAITLDRDHQPQHF TGTGCCATCACCCTGGACAGGGACCATCAGCCCCAGCATTTT
TRBJ2-1 - TRBV4-2 - CASSRGSYNEQFF TGTGCCAGCAGCCGAGGGTCCTACAATGAGCAGTTCTTC
TRBJ2-2 - TRBV7-9 - CASSFPGELFF TGTGCCAGCAGCTTTCCCGGGGAGCTGTTTTTT
TRBJ1-1 - TRBV7-8 - CASSLVTQGFDTEAFF TGTGCCAGCAGCTTAGTTACCCAGGGGTTCGACACTGAAGCTTTCTTT
TRBJ1-5 - TRBV7-8 - CASSLSGDSQPQHF TGTGCCAGCAGCTTATCTGGGGATAGTCAGCCCCAGCATTTT
TRBJ1-2 - TRBV19 once CASSGKTNYGYTF TGTGCCAGTAGTGGAAAAACTAACTATGGCTACACCTTC
TRBJ2-5 - TRBV20-1 - CSALKETQYF TGCAGTGCCCTCAAGGAGACCCAGTACTTC